The T cell receptor beta chain under discussion was sequenced for a study of identical twins. TCRdb itself ran the 5' RACE reads through MiXCR, one entry per CDR3 protein. The table records 350,000 or so distinct CDR3 sequences, 9% to 10% of them present only once. In its sample, this clonotype was seen a few times. The clonotype comes from a woman aged 45-65 years in good health. Material: naive T cells sorted from blood.

The CDR3 DNA reads as TGTGCCAGCAGCTTAGCGGACGGAAGCACAGATACGCAGTATTTT. Protein sequence: CASSLADGSTDTQYF. The genes are TRBV7-6 and TRBJ2-3, with unresolved D. The length of the CDR3 is 15 residues. Germline V gene lookup returns CDR1 SGHVS and CDR2 FNYEAQ. Trimming left V 0 bases short and J 0 bases short, with 7 bases between. Complete variable domain (other parts from reference TRBV7-6 and TRBJ2-3): GAGVSQSPRYKVTKRGQDVALRCDPISGHVSLYWYRQALGQGPEFLTYFNYEAQQDKSGLPNDRFSAERPEGSISTLTIQRTEQRDSAMYRCASSLADGSTDTQYFGPGTRLTVL.